The 18 T cell receptor beta chains below come from one sample, sequenced in a study of blood T cell repertoires in COVID-19. Clones were read by immunoSEQ multiplex PCR, and TCRdb kept only the in-frame ones, dropping some. The data hold 55,000 to 70,000 clones, with roughly nine tenths observed a single time. The sequencing sample was made of peripheral blood. Receptors were obtained from a woman aged 70-85 years with active COVID-19.

This clone has just one count. The rearrangement joins TRBV28 to TRBJ2-5; D unresolved. Germline CDR1 is MDHEN and CDR2 is SYDVKM. The V end lost 8 bases, the J end lost 0 bases, and 16 bases lay between the germline ends. There are 15 residues in the CDR3. The CDR3 nucleotides read TGTGCCAGCTCTTCATTACTCGGGTACCAAGAGACCCAGTACTTC. This translates into CASSSLLGYQETQYF.

This chain uses TRBV6-5 with TRBJ2-1; D ambiguous. V dropped 8 bases and J dropped 6 bases, with 8 bases sitting between them. The germline V gene has CDR1 MNHEY and CDR2 SVGAGI. This CDR3 has 11 amino acids. CDR3 sequence reads: CASQVLNEQFF. The CDR3 DNA is TGTGCCAGCCAGGTCCTCAATGAGCAGTTCTTC.

This chain joins TRBV3-1 (or the pseudogene TRBV3-2) and TRBJ2-7, with D possibly being TRBD1 (6 bases). Germline loops: CDR1 LGHDT, CDR2 YNNKEL (reference sequence). The V end was cut by 4 bases, the J end by 2 bases, with 15 bases between. The CDR3 sequence is 15 residues long. Here the CDR3 DNA reads TGTGCCAGCAGCCCAGGGTATGGACAGACCTACGAGCAGTACTTC. Protein: CASSPGYGQTYEQYF.

This chain uses TRBV5-5 with TRBJ2-7, with 9 bases matching TRBD1. Germline values: CDR1 SGHKS, CDR2 YYEKEE (reference sequence). After removal of 2 bases from V and 2 bases from J, the junction contained 2 bases not matched to a gene. The length of the CDR3 is 14 residues. Here the CDR3 reads CASSFTGGPYEQYF. The CDR3 DNA follows: TGTGCCAGCAGCTTCACAGGGGGCCCCTACGAGCAGTACTTC.

The CDR3 DNA sequence: TGTGCCAGTAGTATAGAAGCACAGGGCGATGGCTACACCTTC. It encodes CASSIEAQGDGYTF. The rearrangement links TRBV19 to TRBJ1-2, with D tentatively TRBD1 (6 bases). The V gene lost 0 bases and the J gene lost 6 bases, with 11 bases spanning the gap. Germline V CDR1 and CDR2: LNHDA, SQIVND (reference sequence). This CDR3 comprises 14 residues.

The chain is built from TRBV28 and TRBJ2-2; 8 nucleotides match TRBD1. The CDR3 consists of 18 residues. Per germline, CDR1 MDHEN and CDR2 SYDVKM. V shed 0 bases and J 4 bases; nucleotides not matched to a gene: 10. The DNA of the CDR3 is TGTGCCAGCAGTTTATGGGTGGACAGGGACATAGGCACCGGGGAGCTGTTTTTT. Translating it yields CASSLWVDRDIGTGELFF.

This chain uses TRBV19 with TRBJ1-4; the match to TRBD1 covers 7 bases. Trimming at V came to 3 bases and at J to 2 bases, leaving 6 bases not matched to a gene. Germline V gene sequence: CDR1 LNHDA, CDR2 SQIVND (reference sequence). This CDR3 spans 16 amino acids. The CDR3 loop is CASSIRPGQTNEKLFF. CDR3 coding DNA: TGTGCCAGTAGTATTCGACCGGGACAGACTAATGAAAAACTGTTTTTT.

The chain is built from TRBV2 and TRBJ1-1, with a weak D call TRBD1 (5 bases). Germline V CDR1 and CDR2: SNHLY, FYNNEI. V was clipped by 8 bases and J by 6 bases, with 19 bases between them. This CDR3 has 14 amino acids. The CDR3 DNA is TGTGCCAGCCACGGGACCTTGGAGCGGGCTGAAGCTTTCTTT. Translation: CASHGTLERAEAFF.

The rearrangement links TRBV9 to TRBJ2-5, with 7 bases aligning to TRBD2. Trimming removed 4 bases from V and 4 bases from J; junction bases left unmatched: 10. CDR1 is SGDLS and CDR2 is YYNGEE in the germline V gene. The CDR3 consists of 15 residues. CDR3 nucleotide sequence: TGTGCCAGCAGCCTCCTTAGTGGGGGGGGAGAGACCCAGTACTTC. It translates to CASSLLSGGGETQYF. The variable domain in full, with the rest retrieved from reference TRBV9 and TRBJ2-5, is DSGVTQTPKHLITATGQRVTLRCSPRSGDLSVYWYQQSLDQGLQFLIQYYNGEERAKGNILERFSAQQFPDLHSELNLSSLELGDSALYFCASSLLSGGGETQYFGPGTRLLVL.

This clone was counted a single time. This chain's CDR3 is CASSEFRVYEQYF. Here the CDR3 DNA reads TGTGCCAGCAGTGAATTCAGGGTCTACGAGCAGTACTTC. This chain connects TRBV6-1 to TRBJ2-7; TRBD1 is a possible D gene (5 bases). Germline lookup yields CDR1 MNHNS and CDR2 SASEGT. Trimming cost V 2 bases and J 3 bases, with 8 bases left between them. This CDR3 is built from 13 residues.

The J gene is TRBJ2-7, the V gene TRBV28; perhaps TRBD1 as D (6 bases). Deletions cut 5 bases from V and 6 bases from J, with 8 bases between. The V gene's germline CDR1 is MDHEN and CDR2 SYDVKM. CDR3 size: 11 residues. This chain's CDR3 is CASSAGVEQYF. For the CDR3, the DNA is TGTGCCAGCAGTGCAGGGGTCGAGCAGTACTTC.

The V call is TRBV9, the J call TRBJ2-7; D remains unclear. Germline-derived CDR1 and CDR2 are SGDLS and YYNGEE. Deletions cut 4 bases from V and 0 bases from J, with 5 bases between. The CDR3 spans 12 residues. This chain's CDR3 is CASSSSSYEQYF. The CDR3 DNA sequence: TGTGCCAGCAGCTCTTCCTCCTACGAGCAGTACTTC.

The chain carries TRBV20-1 and TRBJ2-3; 8 bases fit TRBD1. With 3 bases clipped from V and 1 base from J, the junction kept 6 bases outside the gene matches. This CDR3 is built from 15 residues. The germline gives CDR1 DFQATT, CDR2 SNEGSKA (reference sequence). In nucleotides, the CDR3 is TGCAGTGCTAGTTCAGGACAGGGACGCACAGATACGCAGTATTTT. This translates into CSASSGQGRTDTQYF.

The chain has TRBV5-1 and TRBJ1-6, with 9 bases lining up with TRBD1. CDR1 is SGHRS and CDR2 is YFSETQ in the germline V gene. The CDR3 sequence is 20 residues long. The junction had 12 bases not matched to a gene; V was cut back by 1 base and J by 1 base. This CDR3 reads CASSLQPMDRGRSYNSPLHF. CDR3 nucleotides: TGCGCCAGCAGCTTGCAACCTATGGACAGGGGCAGGTCCTATAATTCACCCCTCCACTTT.

The rearrangement uses TRBV2 and TRBJ2-3; D remains unclear. V lost 7 bases, J lost 1 base, and 12 bases lay in between. The germline V gene encodes CDR1 SNHLY and CDR2 FYNNEI. This CDR3 is 14 amino acids long. Written as DNA, the CDR3 is TGTGCCAGCAATTCTGAGTTCCGCACAGATACGCAGTATTTT. Protein product: CASNSEFRTDTQYF. Full variable domain (remainder filled in from reference TRBV2 and TRBJ2-3): EPEVTQTPSHQVTQMGQEVILRCVPISNHLYFYWYRQILGQKVEFLVSFYNNEISEKSEIFDDQFSVERPDGSNFTLKIRSTKLEDSAMYFCASNSEFRTDTQYFGPGTRLTVL.

The sample holds one count of this clone. The CDR3 protein is CASSPTGQGPYEQYF. In nucleotides, the CDR3 is TGTGCCAGCAGCCCGACGGGACAGGGCCCCTACGAGCAGTACTTC. V and J are TRBV3-1 (or the pseudogene TRBV3-2) and TRBJ2-7; TRBD1 matches 9 bases. The CDR3 runs to 15 residues. V gave up 4 bases and J gave up 2 bases; unmatched junction bases: 6. Germline V gene sequence: CDR1 LGHDT, CDR2 YNNKEL (reference sequence).

The chain combines TRBV25-1 with TRBJ1-2; weak D call: TRBD1 (5 bases). Germline V gives CDR1 MGHDK, CDR2 SYGVNS. V lost 6 bases to trimming and J lost 5 bases, with 13 bases between them. The CDR3 sequence is 13 residues long. Written as DNA, the CDR3 is TGTGCCAGCAGACCGACAGACGAGTATGGCTACACCTTC. Translation gives CASRPTDEYGYTF.

The CDR3 DNA reads as TGTGCCAGCAGTTCACAGGACTACGAGCAGTACTTC. Its translation is CASSSQDYEQYF. The gene calls are TRBV28 and TRBJ2-7; D is perhaps TRBD1 (5 bases). Germline V CDR1 and CDR2: MDHEN, SYDVKM. This CDR3 comprises 12 residues. The V end lost 4 bases, the J end lost 3 bases, and 7 bases lay between the germline ends.